This T cell receptor (beta chain) originates from a study of blood T cell repertoires in COVID-19. The wider study: Nucleic acid was either cDNA or gDNA, and it came from T cells, B-cell-depleted T cells, or PBMCs.

Recruited during active infection, patients (from Seattle) were subsequently followed longitudinally. To note about this clone: This specimen includes other DNA sequences encoding the same CDR3.

The CDR3 length is 15 residues. V shed 5 bases, J shed 0 bases, and the junction held 4 bases outside the gene matches. Germline V gene data show CDR1 as SGHTA and CDR2 as FQGNSA. In the authors' methods: Reference gene primers were amplified, and this amplification served to estimate nucleated cell counts. Profiled with immunoSEQ multiplex PCR; TCRdb holds only in-frame clones, not every one. That table is the source of V, J and clone size, and D and trimming were worked out from the DNA. The sample lists roughly 160,000 clones, around 90% occurring once. The sample comprised peripheral blood. The source is a man between 60 and 75 years old with COVID-19, enrolled during active disease. This chain uses TRBV7-2 with TRBJ2-1; TRBD2 matches at 7 bases. As DNA, the CDR3 is TGTGCCAGCAGCCTAGGGAGGGGCTCCTACAATGAGCAGTTCTTC. This gives the protein CASSLGRGSYNEQFF.